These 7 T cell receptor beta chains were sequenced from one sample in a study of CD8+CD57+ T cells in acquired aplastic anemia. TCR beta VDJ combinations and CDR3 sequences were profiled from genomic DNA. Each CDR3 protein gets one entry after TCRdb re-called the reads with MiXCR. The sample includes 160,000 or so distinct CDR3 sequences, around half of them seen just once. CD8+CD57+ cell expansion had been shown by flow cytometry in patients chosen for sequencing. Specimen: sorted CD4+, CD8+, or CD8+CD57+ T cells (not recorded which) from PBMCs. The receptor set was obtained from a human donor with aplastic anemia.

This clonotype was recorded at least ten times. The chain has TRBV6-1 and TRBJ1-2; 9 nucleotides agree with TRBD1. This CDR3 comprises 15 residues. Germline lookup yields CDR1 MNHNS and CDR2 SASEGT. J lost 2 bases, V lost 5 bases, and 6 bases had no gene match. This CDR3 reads CASSLRTGANYGYTF. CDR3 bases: TGTGCCAGCAGTCTACGGACAGGGGCCAACTATGGCTACACCTTC.

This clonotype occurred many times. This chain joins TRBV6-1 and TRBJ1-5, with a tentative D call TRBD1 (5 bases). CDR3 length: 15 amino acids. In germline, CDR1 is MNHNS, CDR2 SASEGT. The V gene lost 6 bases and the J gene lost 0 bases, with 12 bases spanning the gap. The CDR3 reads CASRSAGYSNQPQHF. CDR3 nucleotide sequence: TGTGCCAGCAGGTCAGCAGGGTATAGCAATCAGCCCCAGCATTTT.

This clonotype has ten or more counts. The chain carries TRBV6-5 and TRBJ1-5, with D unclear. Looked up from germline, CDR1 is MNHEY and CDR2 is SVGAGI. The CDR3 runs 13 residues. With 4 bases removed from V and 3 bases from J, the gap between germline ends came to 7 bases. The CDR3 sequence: CASSFTVNQPQHF. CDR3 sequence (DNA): TGTGCCAGCAGTTTTACAGTCAATCAGCCCCAGCATTTT.

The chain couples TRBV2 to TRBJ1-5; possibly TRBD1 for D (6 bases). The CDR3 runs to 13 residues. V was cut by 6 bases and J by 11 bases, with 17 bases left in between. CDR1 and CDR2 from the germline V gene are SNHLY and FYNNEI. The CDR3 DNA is TGTGCCAGCAGCATAGGACAGCGAGAGACCCAGCATTTT. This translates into CASSIGQRETQHF.

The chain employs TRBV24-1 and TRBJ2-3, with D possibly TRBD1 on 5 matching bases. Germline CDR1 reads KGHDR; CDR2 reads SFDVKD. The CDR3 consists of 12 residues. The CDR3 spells CAPQGFTDTQYF. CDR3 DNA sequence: TGTGCTCCTCAGGGCTTCACAGATACGCAGTATTTT.

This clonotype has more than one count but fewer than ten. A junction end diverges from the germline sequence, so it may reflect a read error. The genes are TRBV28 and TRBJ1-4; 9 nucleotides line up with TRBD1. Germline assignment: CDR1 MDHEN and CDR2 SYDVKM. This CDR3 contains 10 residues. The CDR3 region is CGTGNEKLFF. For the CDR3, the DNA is TGCGGGACAGGGAATGAAAAACTGTTTTTT.

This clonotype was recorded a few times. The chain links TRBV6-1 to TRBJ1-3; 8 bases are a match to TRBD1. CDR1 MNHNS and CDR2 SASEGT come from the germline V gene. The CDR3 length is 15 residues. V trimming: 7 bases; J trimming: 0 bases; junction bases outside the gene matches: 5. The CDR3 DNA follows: TGTGCCAGCACTACAGGGGGTTACTCTGGAAACACCATATATTTT. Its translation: CASTTGGYSGNTIYF.